This T cell receptor beta chain originates from a study of cytomegalovirus exposure and HLA in healthy donors. The table came from immunoSEQ multiplex PCR; TCRdb's copy has only in-frame clones and leaves some out. The table includes some 250,000 clones, nearly 90% detected once. Per germline, CDR1 MNHEY and CDR2 SVGAGI. V was clipped by 2 bases and J by 3 bases, with 6 bases between them. CDR3 length equals 13 residues. The sample was PBMCs. The TCR was taken from a woman under 30 in good health and CMV-seronegative. The V and J genes are TRBV6-5 and TRBJ2-3; possible D gene TRBD1, 5 bases. CDR3 sequence reads: CASSYQGTDTQYF. CDR3 nucleotide sequence: TGTGCCAGCAGTTACCAGGGAACAGATACGCAGTATTTT.